This entry describes one T cell receptor beta chain. Generated by immunoSEQ multiplex PCR, the TCRdb table keeps only in-frame clones and is missing some. In the table there are around 84,000 clones, approximately 97% of which are singletons. These data come from a study of technical replicates of blood from a few donors. The J segment lost 0 bases and the V segment lost 4 bases, leaving 4 bases of the junction unmatched. The V gene's germline CDR1 is SGHRS and CDR2 YFSETQ. CDR3 length: 15 residues. The sequence came from a human donor in good health. The chain carries TRBV5-1 and TRBJ2-1, with TRBD2 matching over 7 bases. The sequenced sample consisted of T cells isolated from PBMCs. The CDR3 DNA reads TGCGCCAGCAGCGGGAGCGGGAACTCCTACAATGAGCAGTTCTTC. This encodes CASSGSGNSYNEQFF.